Listed here is a single T cell receptor beta chain. Germline CDR1 MNHNS, CDR2 SASEGT. CDR3 length equals 13 residues. Trimming stripped 3 bases from V and 5 bases from J, with 11 bases between. Until they underwent thyroid surgery, no patient had received any treatment. Original data processing: A classifier of distant metastasis in papillary thyroid cancer was built from CDR3 differences (across clinicopathological groups). With MiXCR, TCRdb reprocessed the PCR reads. It is TCRdb's table, rather than the study itself, that gives the V and J calls and clone size. The sample has some 13,000 clones; 12% are singletons. These data are taken from a study of metastatic and nonmetastatic thyroid tumors.

The sequence derives from a female donor with papillary thyroid cancer or a benign thyroid nodule (not recorded which). Some clones in this sample may be carry-over from other donors' samples. Sequencing was performed on blood. The chain has TRBV6-1 and TRBJ2-7; maybe TRBD1 (5 bases). CDR3 sequence: CASSETVIHEQYV. The CDR3 DNA reads as TGTGCCAGCAGTGAGACAGTGATCCACGAGCAGTACGTC.